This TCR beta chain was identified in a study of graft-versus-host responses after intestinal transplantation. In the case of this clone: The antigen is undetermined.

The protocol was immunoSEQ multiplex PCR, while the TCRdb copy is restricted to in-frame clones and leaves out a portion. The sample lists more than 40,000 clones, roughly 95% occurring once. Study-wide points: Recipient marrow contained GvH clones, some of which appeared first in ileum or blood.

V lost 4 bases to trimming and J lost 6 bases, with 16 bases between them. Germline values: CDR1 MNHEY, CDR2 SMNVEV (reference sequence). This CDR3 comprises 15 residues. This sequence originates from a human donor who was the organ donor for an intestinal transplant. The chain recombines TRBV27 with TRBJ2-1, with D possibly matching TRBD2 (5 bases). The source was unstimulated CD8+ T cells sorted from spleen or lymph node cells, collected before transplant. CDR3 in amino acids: CASSYRERRINEQFF. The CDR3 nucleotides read TGTGCCAGCAGTTACCGGGAACGAAGGATCAATGAGCAGTTCTTC.